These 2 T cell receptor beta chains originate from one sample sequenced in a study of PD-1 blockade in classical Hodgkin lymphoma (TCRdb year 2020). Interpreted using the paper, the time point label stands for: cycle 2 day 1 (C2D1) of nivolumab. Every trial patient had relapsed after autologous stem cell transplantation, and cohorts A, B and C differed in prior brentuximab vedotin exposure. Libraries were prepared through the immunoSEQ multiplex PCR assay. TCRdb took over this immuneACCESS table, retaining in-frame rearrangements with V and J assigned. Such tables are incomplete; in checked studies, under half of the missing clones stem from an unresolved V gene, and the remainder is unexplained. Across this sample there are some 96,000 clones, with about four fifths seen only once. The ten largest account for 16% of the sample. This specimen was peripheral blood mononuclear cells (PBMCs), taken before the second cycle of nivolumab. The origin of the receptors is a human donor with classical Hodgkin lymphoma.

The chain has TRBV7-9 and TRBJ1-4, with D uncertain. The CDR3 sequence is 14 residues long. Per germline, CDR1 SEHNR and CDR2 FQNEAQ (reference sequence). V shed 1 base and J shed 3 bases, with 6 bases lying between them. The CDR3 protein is CASSLGWANEKLFF. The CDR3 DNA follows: TGTGCCAGCAGCTTAGGTTGGGCTAATGAAAAACTGTTTTTT.

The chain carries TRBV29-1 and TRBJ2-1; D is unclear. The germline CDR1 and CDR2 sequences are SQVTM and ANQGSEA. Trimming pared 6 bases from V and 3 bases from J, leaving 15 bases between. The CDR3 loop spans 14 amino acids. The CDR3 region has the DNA TGCAGCGTATCTCAGGAGTCCATCTACAATGAGCAGTTCTTC. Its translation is CSVSQESIYNEQFF.